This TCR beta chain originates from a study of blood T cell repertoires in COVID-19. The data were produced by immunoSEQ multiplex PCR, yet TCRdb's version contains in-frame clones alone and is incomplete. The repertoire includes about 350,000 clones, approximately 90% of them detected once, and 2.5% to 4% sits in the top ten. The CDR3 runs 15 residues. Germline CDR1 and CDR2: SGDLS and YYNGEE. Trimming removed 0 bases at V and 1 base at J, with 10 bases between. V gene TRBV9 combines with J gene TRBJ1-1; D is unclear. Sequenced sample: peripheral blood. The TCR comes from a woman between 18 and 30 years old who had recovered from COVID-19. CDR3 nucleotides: TGTGCCAGCAGCGTAGTTGGGCAAACGAACACTGAAGCTTTCTTT. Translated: CASSVVGQTNTEAFF.